The 17 T cell receptor beta chains listed next were all sequenced from one sample in a study of beta chain features in type 1 diabetes. Sequenced material consisted of expressed TCRB transcripts (all of the isolated RNA was reverse transcribed). TCRdb keeps only in-frame clones here, not all; method: immunoSEQ multiplex PCR. The table lists 15,000 to 20,000 clones, about 50% of them singletons. The sample taken for sequencing was stem cell memory CD4+ T cells from blood. Receptors originate from a man aged 18 to 30 in good health.

CDR3 sequence: CASSPRTGIDTDTQYF. The CDR3 DNA is TGTGCCAGCAGCCCTCGGACAGGGATAGACACAGATACGCAGTATTTT. The chain carries TRBV7-3 and TRBJ2-3, with 8 bases matching TRBD1. The CDR3 is 16 residues long. The ends lost 5 bases at V and 2 bases at J; junction bases unmatched: 9. Germline loops: CDR1 SGHTA, CDR2 FQGTGA. The full variable domain, rest sourced from reference TRBV7-3 and TRBJ2-3, is GAGVSQTPSNKVTEKGKYVELRCDPISGHTALYWYRQSLGQGPEFLIYFQGTGAADDSGLPNDRFFAVRPEGSVSTLKIQRTERGDSAVYLCASSPRTGIDTDTQYFGPGTRLTVL.

The rearrangement uses TRBV9 and TRBJ2-4; 10 bases map to TRBD2. This CDR3 has 16 amino acids. CDR1 is SGDLS, CDR2 YYNGEE, per germline. The V and J ends lost 4 bases and 9 bases, in that order; junction bases with no gene match: 13. Here the CDR3 reads CASSPWGSGGYGIQYF. DNA of the CDR3: TGTGCCAGCAGCCCCTGGGGTAGCGGGGGGTACGGCATTCAGTACTTC.

The CDR3 spells CASFPTAASGALEQYF. Written as DNA, the CDR3 is TGTGCCAGCTTCCCCACAGCGGCTAGCGGGGCCCTAGAGCAGTACTTC. The chain has TRBV28 and TRBJ2-7; 9 nucleotides align to TRBD2. This CDR3 is 16 amino acids long. Germline V gene data show CDR1 as MDHEN and CDR2 as SYDVKM. With V trimmed by 8 bases and J by 7 bases, 18 bases remained unmatched.

The chain joins TRBV19 to TRBJ2-1, with 9 bases matching TRBD2. This CDR3 contains 15 residues. Germline trimming cut 4 bases from V and 4 bases from J; bases unmatched to any gene: 5. Germline V lookup: CDR1 LNHDA, CDR2 SQIVND (reference sequence). CDR3 sequence: CASSNLAGAYNEQFF. In DNA, the CDR3 is TGTGCCAGTAGTAACTTAGCGGGAGCTTACAATGAGCAGTTCTTC.

This clone was counted between two and nine times. The rearrangement joins TRBV28 to TRBJ2-1; perhaps TRBD2 as D (6 bases). The CDR3 is made up of 15 amino acids. Trimming removed 6 bases at V and 0 bases at J, with 12 bases between. Germline V CDR1 and CDR2: MDHEN, SYDVKM. In DNA form, the CDR3 reads TGTGCCAGCAGGAGCGGAGGGAGCTCCTACAATGAGCAGTTCTTC. Translating it yields CASRSGGSSYNEQFF.

The chain couples TRBV7-2 to TRBJ2-1; D is ambiguous. V gave up 6 bases and J gave up 4 bases, with 13 bases separating them. The CDR3 covers 14 residues. In germline, CDR1 is SGHTA, CDR2 FQGNSA. The CDR3 is CASSYDSRYNEQFF. The CDR3 DNA sequence: TGTGCCAGCAGTTATGATTCTAGATACAATGAGCAGTTCTTC.

The J gene is TRBJ1-5, the V gene TRBV4-2; D gene ambiguous. Trimming pared 0 bases from V and 7 bases from J, leaving 7 bases between. The germline V gene has CDR1 LGHNA and CDR2 YNFKEQ. The CDR3 totals 13 residues. The CDR3 DNA reads TGTGCCAGCAGCCAAGAAGCGGGGCAGCCCCAGCATTTT. Its protein product is CASSQEAGQPQHF.

This clone came up a few times. This rearrangement joins TRBV7-9 to TRBJ1-2; 9 nucleotides line up with TRBD1. Germline lookup yields CDR1 SEHNR and CDR2 FQNEAQ (reference sequence). This CDR3 region has 14 residues. Germline trimming cut 3 bases from V and 3 bases from J; bases unmatched to any gene: 2. The CDR3 sequence: CASSLDRGDYGYTF. The CDR3 DNA is TGTGCCAGCAGCTTGGACAGGGGAGACTATGGCTACACCTTC.

A few counts support this clone. The CDR3 DNA is TGTGCCAGCTCACCAGGGCAGGGAATAACGCAGTATTTT. Amino acid sequence: CASSPGQGITQYF. This chain connects TRBV18 to TRBJ2-3, with D possibly being TRBD1 (5 bases). The CDR3 has 13 residues. CDR1 is KGHSH, CDR2 LQKENI, per germline. Deletions cut 2 bases from V and 9 bases from J, with 12 bases between.

This clone showed up just a few times. CDR3 protein: CASANQVGLAGPDTQYF. DNA for the CDR3: TGTGCCAGCGCGAATCAAGTGGGACTAGCGGGACCCGATACGCAGTATTTT. The chain is built from TRBV7-3 and TRBJ2-3; 13 bases align to TRBD2. In germline, CDR1 is SGHTA, CDR2 FQGTGA. Unmatched junction bases numbered 14, after V lost 8 bases and J lost 6 bases. This CDR3 spans 17 amino acids.

V gene TRBV7-8 combines with J gene TRBJ2-2; 8 positions match TRBD2. The trim removed 5 bases at V and 4 bases at J, leaving 6 bases unmatched. CDR3 length: 15 amino acids. Germline values: CDR1 SGHVS, CDR2 FQNEAQ. The CDR3 bases are TGTGCCAGCAGCACCAGACTAGCGAGCACCGGGGAGCTGTTTTTT. It yields the protein CASSTRLASTGELFF.

This clone appeared a few times. V usage is TRBV7-9 and J usage is TRBJ1-5; D is unclear. This CDR3 has 13 residues. V was pared by 3 bases and J by 7 bases, with 10 bases between. Germline V lookup: CDR1 SEHNR, CDR2 FQNEAQ (reference sequence). The CDR3 loop reads CASSFDTGQPQHF. The CDR3 region has the DNA TGTGCCAGCAGCTTCGATACGGGGCAGCCCCAGCATTTT.

The chain joins TRBV19 to TRBJ2-2; 11 positions agree with TRBD1. CDR1 and CDR2 from the germline V gene are LNHDA and SQIVND (reference sequence). This CDR3 comprises 17 residues. J lost 4 bases, V lost 7 bases, and 11 bases had no gene match. CDR3 sequence: CASTTRTGGSFTGELFF. CDR3 nucleotides: TGTGCCAGTACTACGAGGACAGGGGGCTCCTTCACCGGGGAGCTGTTTTTT.

This chain links TRBV7-2 with TRBJ2-1; D remains unclear. The CDR3 contains 17 residues. Germline V gene lookup returns CDR1 SGHTA and CDR2 FQGNSA. V lost 1 base, J lost 0 bases, and 13 bases lay in between. The CDR3 nucleotides read TGTGCCAGCAGCTTAGTTCACGCCCGCGCCTCCTACAATGAGCAGTTCTTC. The encoded protein is CASSLVHARASYNEQFF.

The table lists this clone with a few counts. The chain uses TRBV18 and TRBJ2-1; D not certain. Germline V gene lookup returns CDR1 KGHSH and CDR2 LQKENI. V lost 3 bases, J lost 3 bases, and 6 bases lay in between. This CDR3 is built from 13 residues. The CDR3 nucleotides read TGTGCCAGCTCACCGGAGCTCTACAATGAGCAGTTCTTC. Its protein product is CASSPELYNEQFF.

This clone was seen a handful of times. This chain uses TRBV6-5 with TRBJ1-2, with D maybe TRBD1 (6 bases). V was pared by 0 bases and J by 4 bases, with 9 bases between. The V gene's germline CDR1 is MNHEY and CDR2 SVGAGI. The CDR3 is made up of 14 amino acids. Here the CDR3 DNA reads TGTGCCAGCAGTTACTCCCGGACAGCCTATGGCTACACCTTC. Amino acids: CASSYSRTAYGYTF.

The chain uses TRBV11-2 and TRBJ2-7; D remains unclear. This CDR3 has 14 amino acids. Germline CDR1 is SGHAT and CDR2 is FQNNGV. V lost 0 bases to trimming and J lost 2 bases, with 8 bases between them. The CDR3 region is CASSLEAGTYEQYF. CDR3 DNA: TGTGCCAGCAGCTTAGAGGCAGGTACCTACGAGCAGTACTTC. The full variable domain, rest sourced from reference TRBV11-2 and TRBJ2-7, is EAGVAQSPRYKIIEKRQSVAFWCNPISGHATLYWYQQILGQGPKLLIQFQNNGVVDDSQLPKDRFSAERLKGVDSTLKIQPAKLEDSAVYLCASSLEAGTYEQYFGPGTRLTVT.